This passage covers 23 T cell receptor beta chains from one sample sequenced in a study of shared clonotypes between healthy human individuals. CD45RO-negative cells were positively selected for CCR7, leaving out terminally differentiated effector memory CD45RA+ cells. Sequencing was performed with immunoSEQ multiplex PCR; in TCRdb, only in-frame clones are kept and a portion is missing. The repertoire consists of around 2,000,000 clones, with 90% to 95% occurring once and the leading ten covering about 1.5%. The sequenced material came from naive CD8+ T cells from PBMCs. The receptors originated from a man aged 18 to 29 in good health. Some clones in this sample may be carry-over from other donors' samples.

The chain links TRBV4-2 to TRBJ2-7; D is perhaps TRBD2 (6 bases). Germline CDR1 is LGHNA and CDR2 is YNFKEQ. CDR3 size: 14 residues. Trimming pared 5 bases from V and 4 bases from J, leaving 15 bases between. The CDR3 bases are TGTGCCAGCAGCAGCCGTAGCGGAGAATACGAGCAGTACTTC. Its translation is CASSSRSGEYEQYF.

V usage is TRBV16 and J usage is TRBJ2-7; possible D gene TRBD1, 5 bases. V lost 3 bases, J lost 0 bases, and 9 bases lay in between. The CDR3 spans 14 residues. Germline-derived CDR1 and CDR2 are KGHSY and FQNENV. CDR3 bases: TGTGCCAGCAGCCAGGGTCAGGGCTCCTACGAGCAGTACTTC. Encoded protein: CASSQGQGSYEQYF. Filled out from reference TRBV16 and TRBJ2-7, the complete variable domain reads GEEVAQTPKHLVRGEGQKAKLYCAPIKGHSYVFWYQQVLKNEFKFLISFQNENVFDETGMPKERFSAKCLPNSPCSLEIQATKLEDSAVYFCASSQGQGSYEQYFGPGTRLTVT.

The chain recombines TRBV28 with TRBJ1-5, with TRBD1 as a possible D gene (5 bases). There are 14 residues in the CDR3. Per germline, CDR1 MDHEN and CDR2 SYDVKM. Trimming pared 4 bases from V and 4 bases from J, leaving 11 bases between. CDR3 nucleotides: TGTGCCAGCAGTTGGGGGTCTTTGAATCAGCCCCAGCATTTT. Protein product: CASSWGSLNQPQHF.

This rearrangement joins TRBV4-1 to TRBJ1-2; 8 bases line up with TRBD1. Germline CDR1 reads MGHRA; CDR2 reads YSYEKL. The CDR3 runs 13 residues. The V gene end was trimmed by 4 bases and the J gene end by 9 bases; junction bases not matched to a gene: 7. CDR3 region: CASSPGTGVSYTF. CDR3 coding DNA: TGCGCCAGCAGCCCAGGGACAGGCGTAAGCTACACCTTC.

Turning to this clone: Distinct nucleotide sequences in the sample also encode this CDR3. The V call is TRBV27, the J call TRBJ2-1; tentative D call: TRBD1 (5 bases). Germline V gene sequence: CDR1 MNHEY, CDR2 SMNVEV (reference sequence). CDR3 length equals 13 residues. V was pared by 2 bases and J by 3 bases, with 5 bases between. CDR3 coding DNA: TGTGCCAGCAGTTTACAGGGCTACAATGAGCAGTTCTTC. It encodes CASSLQGYNEQFF.

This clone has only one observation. Here the CDR3 DNA reads TGTGCCAGTAGTATTCCCCCACGATCGGCCAATCAGCCCCAGCATTTT. Amino acids: CASSIPPRSANQPQHF. This chain connects TRBV19 to TRBJ1-5; D ambiguous. The V and J ends lost 3 bases and 3 bases respectively, with 15 bases between them. The germline gives CDR1 LNHDA, CDR2 SQIVND (reference sequence). The CDR3 spans 16 residues.

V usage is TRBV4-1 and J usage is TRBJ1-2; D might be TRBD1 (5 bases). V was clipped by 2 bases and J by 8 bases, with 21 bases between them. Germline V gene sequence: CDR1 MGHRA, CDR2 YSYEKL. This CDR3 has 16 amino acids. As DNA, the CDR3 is TGCGCCAGCAGCCAACTAATAAGGGGCGGCGGATTCGGCTACACCTTC. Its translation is CASSQLIRGGGFGYTF.

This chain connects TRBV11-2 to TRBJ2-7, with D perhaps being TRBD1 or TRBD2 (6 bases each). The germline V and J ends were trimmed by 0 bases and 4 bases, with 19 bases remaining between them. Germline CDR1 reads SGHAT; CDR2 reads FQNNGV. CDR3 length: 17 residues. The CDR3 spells CASSLEPFLGAGYEQYF. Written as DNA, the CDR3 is TGTGCCAGCAGCTTAGAACCCTTTCTGGGGGCGGGATACGAGCAGTACTTC.

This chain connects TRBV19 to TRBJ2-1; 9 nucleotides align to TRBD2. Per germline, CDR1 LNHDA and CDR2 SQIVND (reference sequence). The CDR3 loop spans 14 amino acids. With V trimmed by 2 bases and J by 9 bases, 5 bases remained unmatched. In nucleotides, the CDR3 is TGTGCCAGTAGTATACCGCGGGAGGGCCCTGAGCAGTTCTTC. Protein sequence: CASSIPREGPEQFF.

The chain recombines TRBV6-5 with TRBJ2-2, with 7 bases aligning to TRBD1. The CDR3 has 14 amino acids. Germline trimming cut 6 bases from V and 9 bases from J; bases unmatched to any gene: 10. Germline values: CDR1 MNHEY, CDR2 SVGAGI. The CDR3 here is CASRTDRARRELFF. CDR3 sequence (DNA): TGTGCCAGCAGAACCGACAGGGCAAGGAGGGAGCTGTTTTTT.

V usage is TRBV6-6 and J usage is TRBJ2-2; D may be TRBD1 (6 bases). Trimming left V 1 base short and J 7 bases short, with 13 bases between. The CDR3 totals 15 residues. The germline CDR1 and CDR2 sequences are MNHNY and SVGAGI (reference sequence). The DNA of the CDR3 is TGTGCCAGCAGTTACTTAGTGACAGGCCGCGGGGAGCTGTTTTTT. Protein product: CASSYLVTGRGELFF.

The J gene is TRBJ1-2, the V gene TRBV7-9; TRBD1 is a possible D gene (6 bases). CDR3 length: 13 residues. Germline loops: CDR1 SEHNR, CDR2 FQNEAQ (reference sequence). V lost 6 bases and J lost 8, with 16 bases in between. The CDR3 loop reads CASSLPNREGYTF. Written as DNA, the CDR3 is TGTGCCAGCAGTTTACCAAACAGGGAGGGCTACACCTTC.

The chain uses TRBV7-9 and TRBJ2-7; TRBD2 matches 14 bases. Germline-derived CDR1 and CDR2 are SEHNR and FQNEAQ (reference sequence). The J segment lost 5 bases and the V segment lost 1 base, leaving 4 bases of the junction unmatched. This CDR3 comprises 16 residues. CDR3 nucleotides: TGTGCCAGCAGCTTAGTGGGACTAGCGGGAGACCACGAGCAGTACTTC. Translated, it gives CASSLVGLAGDHEQYF.

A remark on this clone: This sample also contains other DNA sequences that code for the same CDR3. CDR3 sequence reads: CASSYSDDNEQFF. The CDR3 coding sequence is TGTGCCAGCAGTTACTCGGACGACAATGAGCAGTTCTTC. This sequence joins TRBV6-5 and TRBJ2-1; unclear D gene. Germline values: CDR1 MNHEY, CDR2 SVGAGI. V was pared by 0 bases and J by 5 bases, with 5 bases between. CDR3 length: 13 amino acids.

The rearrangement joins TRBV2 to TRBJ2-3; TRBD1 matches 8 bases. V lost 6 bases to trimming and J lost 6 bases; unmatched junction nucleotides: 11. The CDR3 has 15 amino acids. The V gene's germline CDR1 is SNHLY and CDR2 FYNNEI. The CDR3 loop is CASSDGGTGVDTQYF. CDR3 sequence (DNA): TGTGCCAGCAGCGATGGCGGGACAGGCGTGGATACGCAGTATTTT.

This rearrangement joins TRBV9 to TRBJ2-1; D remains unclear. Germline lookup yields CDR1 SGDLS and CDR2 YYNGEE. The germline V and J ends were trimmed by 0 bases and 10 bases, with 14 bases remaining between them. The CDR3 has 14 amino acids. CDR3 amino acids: CASSVDAALGEQFF. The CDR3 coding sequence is TGTGCCAGCAGCGTAGATGCAGCTTTAGGGGAGCAGTTCTTC.

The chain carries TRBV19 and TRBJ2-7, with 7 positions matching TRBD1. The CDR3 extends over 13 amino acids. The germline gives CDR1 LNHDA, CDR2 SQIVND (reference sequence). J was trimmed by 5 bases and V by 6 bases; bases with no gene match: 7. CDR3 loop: CASRGTVDDEQYF. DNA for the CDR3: TGTGCCAGTAGGGGGACAGTGGATGACGAGCAGTACTTC.

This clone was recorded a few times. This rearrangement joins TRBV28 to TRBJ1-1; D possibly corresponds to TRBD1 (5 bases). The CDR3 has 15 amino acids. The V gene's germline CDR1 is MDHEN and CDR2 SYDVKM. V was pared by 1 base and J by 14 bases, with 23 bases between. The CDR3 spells CASSLFGDSPPLSFF. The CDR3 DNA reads TGTGCCAGCAGTTTATTCGGGGACTCCCCTCCATTGTCCTTCTTT.

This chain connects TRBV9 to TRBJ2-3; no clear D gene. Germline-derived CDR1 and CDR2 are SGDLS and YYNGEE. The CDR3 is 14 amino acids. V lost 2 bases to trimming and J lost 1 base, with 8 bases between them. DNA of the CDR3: TGTGCCAGCAGCGTTTCTGACCGCACAGATACGCAGTATTTT. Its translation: CASSVSDRTDTQYF.

The CDR3 is CASSVGVAASTDTQYF. CDR3 bases: TGTGCCAGCAGCGTAGGTGTAGCAGCCTCCACAGATACGCAGTATTTT. The J gene is TRBJ2-3, the V gene TRBV9; no firm D call. V lost 0 bases to trimming and J lost 2 bases, with 13 bases between them. This CDR3 is 16 amino acids long. Germline-derived CDR1 and CDR2 are SGDLS and YYNGEE.

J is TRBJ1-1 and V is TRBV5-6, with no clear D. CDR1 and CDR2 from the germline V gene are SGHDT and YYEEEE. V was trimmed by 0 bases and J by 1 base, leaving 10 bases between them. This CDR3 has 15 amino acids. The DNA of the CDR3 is TGTGCCAGCAGCTTGGATGGCTTCTCGAACACTGAAGCTTTCTTT. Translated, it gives CASSLDGFSNTEAFF.

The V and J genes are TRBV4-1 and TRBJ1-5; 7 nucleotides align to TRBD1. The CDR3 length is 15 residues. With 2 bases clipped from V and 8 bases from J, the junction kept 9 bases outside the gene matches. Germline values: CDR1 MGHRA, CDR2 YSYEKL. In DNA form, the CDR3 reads TGCGCCAGCAGCCAACGGACAGGTTTGCGGGAGCCCCAGCATTTT. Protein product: CASSQRTGLREPQHF.

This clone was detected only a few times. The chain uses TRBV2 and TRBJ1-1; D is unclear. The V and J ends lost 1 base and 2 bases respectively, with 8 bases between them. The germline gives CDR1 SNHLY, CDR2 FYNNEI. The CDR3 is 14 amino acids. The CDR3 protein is CASSEEVGNTEAFF. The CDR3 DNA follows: TGTGCCAGCAGTGAAGAGGTGGGAAACACTGAAGCTTTCTTT.